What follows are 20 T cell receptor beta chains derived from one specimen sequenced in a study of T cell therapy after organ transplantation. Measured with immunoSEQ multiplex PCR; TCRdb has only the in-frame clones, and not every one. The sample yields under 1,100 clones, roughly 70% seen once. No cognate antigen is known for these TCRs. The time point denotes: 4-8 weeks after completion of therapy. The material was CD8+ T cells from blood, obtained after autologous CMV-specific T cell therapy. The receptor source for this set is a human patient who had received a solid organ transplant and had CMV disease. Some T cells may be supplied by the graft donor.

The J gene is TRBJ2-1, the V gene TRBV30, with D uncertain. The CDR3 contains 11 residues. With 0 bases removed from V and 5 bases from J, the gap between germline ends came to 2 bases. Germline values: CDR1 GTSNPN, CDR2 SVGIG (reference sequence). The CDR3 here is CAWSVNNEQFF. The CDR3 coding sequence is TGTGCCTGGAGTGTAAACAATGAGCAGTTCTTC.

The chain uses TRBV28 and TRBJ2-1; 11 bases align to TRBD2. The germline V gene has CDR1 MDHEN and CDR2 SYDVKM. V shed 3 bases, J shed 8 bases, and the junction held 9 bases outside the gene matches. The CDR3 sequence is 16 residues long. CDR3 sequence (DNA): TGTGCCAGCAGTTTTTTATCTAGCGGGAGGTTTTATGAGCAGTTCTTC. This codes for CASSFLSSGRFYEQFF.

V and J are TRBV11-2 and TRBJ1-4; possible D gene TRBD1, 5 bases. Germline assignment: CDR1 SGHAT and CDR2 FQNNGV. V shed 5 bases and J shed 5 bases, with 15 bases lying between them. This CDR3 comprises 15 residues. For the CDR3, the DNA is TGTGCCAGCAGCAACTCTCTGGGGGTAAATGAAAAACTGTTTTTT. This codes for CASSNSLGVNEKLFF.

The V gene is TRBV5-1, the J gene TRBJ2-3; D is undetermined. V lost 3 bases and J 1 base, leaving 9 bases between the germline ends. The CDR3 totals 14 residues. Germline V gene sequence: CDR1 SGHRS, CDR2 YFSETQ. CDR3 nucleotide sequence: TGCGCCAGCAGCTCGGACCTTCGCACAGATACGCAGTATTTT. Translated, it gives CASSSDLRTDTQYF.

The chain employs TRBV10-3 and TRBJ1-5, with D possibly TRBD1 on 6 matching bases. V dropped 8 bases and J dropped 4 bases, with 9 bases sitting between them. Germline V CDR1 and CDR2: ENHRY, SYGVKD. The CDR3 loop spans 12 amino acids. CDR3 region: CAIGTPNQPQHF. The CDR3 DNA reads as TGTGCCATCGGGACACCAAATCAGCCCCAGCATTTT.

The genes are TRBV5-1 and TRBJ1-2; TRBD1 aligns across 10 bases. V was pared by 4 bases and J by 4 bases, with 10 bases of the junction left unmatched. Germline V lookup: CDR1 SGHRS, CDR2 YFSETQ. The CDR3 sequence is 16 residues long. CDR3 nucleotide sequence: TGCGCCAGCAGCCTTCGGACAGGGGGAGTATCCTATGGCTACACCTTC. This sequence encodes CASSLRTGGVSYGYTF.

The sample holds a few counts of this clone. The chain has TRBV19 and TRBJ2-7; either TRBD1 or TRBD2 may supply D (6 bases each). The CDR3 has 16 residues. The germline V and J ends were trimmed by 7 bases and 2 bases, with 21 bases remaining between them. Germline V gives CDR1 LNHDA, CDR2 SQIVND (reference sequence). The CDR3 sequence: CASTLRGVDSPYEQYF. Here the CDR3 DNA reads TGTGCCAGTACCCTAAGGGGGGTCGACTCCCCCTACGAGCAGTACTTC.

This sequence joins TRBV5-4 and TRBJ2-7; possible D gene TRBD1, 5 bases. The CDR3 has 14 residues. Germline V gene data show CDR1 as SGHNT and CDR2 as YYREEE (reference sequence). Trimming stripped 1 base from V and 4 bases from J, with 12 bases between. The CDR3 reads CASSLRGRQYEQYF. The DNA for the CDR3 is TGTGCCAGCAGCTTGAGGGGTCGCCAGTACGAGCAGTACTTC.

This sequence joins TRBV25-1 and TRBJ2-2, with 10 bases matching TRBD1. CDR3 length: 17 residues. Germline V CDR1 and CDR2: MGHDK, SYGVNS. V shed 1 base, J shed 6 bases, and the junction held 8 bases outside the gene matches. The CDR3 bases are TGTGCCAGCAGTGAATCTTCCGGACAGGGGGTCCCCGGGGAGCTGTTTTTT. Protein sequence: CASSESSGQGVPGELFF.

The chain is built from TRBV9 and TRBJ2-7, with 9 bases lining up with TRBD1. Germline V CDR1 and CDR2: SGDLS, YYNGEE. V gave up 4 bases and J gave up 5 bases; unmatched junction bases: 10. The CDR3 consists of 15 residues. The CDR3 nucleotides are TGTGCCAGCAGCTTTCCGGGACAGGGCTCTCACGAGCAGTACTTC. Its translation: CASSFPGQGSHEQYF.

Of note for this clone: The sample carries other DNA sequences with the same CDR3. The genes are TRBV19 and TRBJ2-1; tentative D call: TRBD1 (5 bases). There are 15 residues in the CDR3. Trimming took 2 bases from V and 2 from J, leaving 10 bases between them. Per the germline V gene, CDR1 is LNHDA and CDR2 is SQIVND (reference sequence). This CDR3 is CASSIQGRPYNEQFF. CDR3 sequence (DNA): TGTGCCAGTAGTATACAGGGCCGGCCCTACAATGAGCAGTTCTTC.

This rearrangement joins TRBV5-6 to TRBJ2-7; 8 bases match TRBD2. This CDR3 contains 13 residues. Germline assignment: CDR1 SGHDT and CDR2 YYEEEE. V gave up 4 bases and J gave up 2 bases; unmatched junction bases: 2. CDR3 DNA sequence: TGTGCCAGCAGCCCGGGACTAGCCTACGAGCAGTACTTC. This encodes CASSPGLAYEQYF.

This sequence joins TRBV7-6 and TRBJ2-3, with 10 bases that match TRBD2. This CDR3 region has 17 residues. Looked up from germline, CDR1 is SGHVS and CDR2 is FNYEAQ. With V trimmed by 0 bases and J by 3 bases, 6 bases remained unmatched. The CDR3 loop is CASSLALAGVGTDTQYF. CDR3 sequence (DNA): TGTGCCAGCAGCTTAGCCCTAGCGGGAGTTGGGACAGATACGCAGTATTTT.

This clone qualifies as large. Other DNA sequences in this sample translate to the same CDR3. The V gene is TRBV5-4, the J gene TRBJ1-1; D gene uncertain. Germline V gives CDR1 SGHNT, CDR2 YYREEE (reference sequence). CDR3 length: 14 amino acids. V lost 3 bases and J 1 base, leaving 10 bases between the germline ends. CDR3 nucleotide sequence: TGTGCCAGCAGCTCTACATGGGCGAACACTGAAGCTTTCTTT. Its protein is CASSSTWANTEAFF.

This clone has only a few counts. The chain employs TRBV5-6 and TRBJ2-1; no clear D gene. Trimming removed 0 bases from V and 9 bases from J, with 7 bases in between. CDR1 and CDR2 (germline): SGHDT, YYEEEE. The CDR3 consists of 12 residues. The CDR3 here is CASSLVAPEQFF. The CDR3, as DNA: TGTGCCAGCAGCTTGGTCGCCCCTGAGCAGTTCTTC.

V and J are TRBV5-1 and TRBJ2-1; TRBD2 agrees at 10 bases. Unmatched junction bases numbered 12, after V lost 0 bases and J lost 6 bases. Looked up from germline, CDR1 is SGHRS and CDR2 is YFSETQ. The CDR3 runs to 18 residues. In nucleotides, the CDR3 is TGCGCCAGCAGCTTGGCCTGGGTTAGCGGGGGGCCTGGCAATGAGCAGTTCTTC. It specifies CASSLAWVSGGPGNEQFF.

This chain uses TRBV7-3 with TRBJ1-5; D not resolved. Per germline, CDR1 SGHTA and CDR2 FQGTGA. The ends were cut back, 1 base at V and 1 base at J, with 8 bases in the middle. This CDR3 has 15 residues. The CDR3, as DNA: TGTGCCAGCAGCTTAAAGGAAGGAAGCAATCAGCCCCAGCATTTT. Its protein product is CASSLKEGSNQPQHF.

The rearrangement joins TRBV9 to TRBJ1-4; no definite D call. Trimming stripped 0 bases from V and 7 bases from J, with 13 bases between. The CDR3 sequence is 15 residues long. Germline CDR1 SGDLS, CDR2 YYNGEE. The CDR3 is CASSVGEAVVEKLFF. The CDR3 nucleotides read TGTGCCAGCAGCGTAGGGGAGGCAGTGGTTGAAAAACTGTTTTTT.

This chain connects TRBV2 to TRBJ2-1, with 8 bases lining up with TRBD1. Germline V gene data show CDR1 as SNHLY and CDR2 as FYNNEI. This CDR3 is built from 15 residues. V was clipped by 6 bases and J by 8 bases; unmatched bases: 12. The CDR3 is CASSNPGQADHEQFF. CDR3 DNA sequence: TGTGCCAGCAGCAACCCGGGACAGGCCGATCATGAGCAGTTCTTC.

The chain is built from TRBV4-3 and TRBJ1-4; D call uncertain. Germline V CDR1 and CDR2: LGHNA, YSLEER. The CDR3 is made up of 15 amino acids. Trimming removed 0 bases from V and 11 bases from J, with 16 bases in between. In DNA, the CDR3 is TGCGCCAGCAGCCAAGATCCCTCGGAGGTGGTCAAACTGTTTTTT. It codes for CASSQDPSEVVKLFF.